This T cell receptor beta chain was captured by sequencing in a study of cytomegalovirus exposure and HLA in healthy donors. CDR1 is SGHTS and CDR2 is YDEGEE in the germline V gene. V shed 4 bases, J shed 4 bases, and the junction held 14 bases outside the gene matches. The CDR3 has 17 residues. PCR employed 60 Vbeta and 13 Jbeta primers. Here immunoSEQ multiplex PCR was the method, and the copy in TCRdb shows in-frame clones only, minus some. The ten top clones account for approximately 4.5%, within a sample of around 70,000 clones. The chain recombines TRBV5-8 with TRBJ2-3; 8 bases are shared with TRBD2. The receptor was derived from a woman aged 40 to 50 in good health and CMV-seropositive. The sequenced material came from PBMCs. The CDR3 nucleotides are TGTGCCAGCAGCGGGCCCGGGAGGGCCAAGTGGTCAGATACGCAGTATTTT. Translating it yields CASSGPGRAKWSDTQYF.